The 4 T cell receptor beta chains reported below all come from one sample, sequenced in a study of spatial heterogeneity in lung cancer. General observations from the study: Expanded intratumoral alpha and beta TCR counts tracked tumor mutation counts.

TCRdb re-called the 5' RACE reads through MiXCR, storing one row per CDR3 protein. The sample has 450 to 600 distinct CDR3 sequences; 30% to 40% are singletons. Antigens for these TCRs are unknown. Time point denoted: sample taken at primary tumor resection. Sequencing used lung tumor tissue, obtained at surgery. Receptor source: a male donor with early-stage non-small cell lung cancer.

This clonotype was seen more than once but under ten times. The chain links TRBV27 to TRBJ1-1; D is perhaps TRBD1 (5 bases). The V and J ends lost 6 bases and 9 bases respectively, with 23 bases between them. CDR1 is MNHEY and CDR2 is SMNVEV in the germline V gene (reference sequence). The CDR3 sequence is 15 residues long. The CDR3 DNA reads as TGTGCCAGCAGGGAAAGCATAGGGGCTCTCATCCAAGCTTTCTTT. Encoded protein: CASRESIGALIQAFF.

Turning to this clonotype: One end of the junction fails to match germline, which may point to a read error. V and J are TRBV7-7 and TRBJ2-5; D gene unclear. This CDR3 is built from 13 residues. Looked up from germline, CDR1 is SSHAT and CDR2 is FNYEAQ (reference sequence). The CDR3 protein is CASSLRGGETQYF. For the CDR3, the DNA is TGTGCTAGCAGCCTACGCGGTGGGGAGACCCAGTACTTC.

The rearrangement links TRBV11-2 to TRBJ2-2; 9 bases agree with TRBD2. The CDR3 has 17 residues. V was pared by 1 base and J by 2 bases, with 5 bases of the junction left unmatched. CDR1 is SGHAT and CDR2 is FQNNGV in the germline V gene. CDR3 protein: CASSLGGTSRNTGELFF. CDR3 nucleotide sequence: TGTGCCAGCAGCTTAGGGGGGACTAGCAGAAACACCGGGGAGCTGTTTTTT.

The rearrangement joins TRBV28 to TRBJ1-1; D remains unclear. CDR1 is MDHEN, CDR2 SYDVKM, per germline. The CDR3 consists of 14 residues. The V end lost 7 bases, the J end lost 5 bases, and 17 bases lay between the germline ends. The CDR3 loop is CASIFAQIGTEAFF. DNA of the CDR3: TGTGCCAGCATTTTTGCCCAGATCGGAACTGAAGCTTTCTTT. Full variable domain (outside the CDR3, taken from reference TRBV28 and TRBJ1-1): DVKVTQSSRYLVKRTGEKVFLECVQDMDHENMFWYRQDPGLGLRLIYFSYDVKMKEKGDIPEGYSVSREKKERFSLILESASTNQTSMYLCASIFAQIGTEAFFGQGTRLTVV.